This record covers a single T cell receptor beta chain. This sample also contains other DNA sequences that code for the same CDR3. The CDR3 has 12 amino acids. The germline CDR1 and CDR2 sequences are MNHEY and SMNVEV (reference sequence). The ends were cut back, 4 bases at V and 0 bases at J, with 4 bases in the middle. The sample belongs to a study of blood T cell repertoires in COVID-19. Original data processing: Reference gene primer amplification in the assay estimated nucleated cell counts. TCRdb keeps only in-frame clones here, not all; method: immunoSEQ multiplex PCR. That table supplies the V and J calls and clone size; D and trimming were determined from the DNA. The sample lists about 170,000 clones; 85% to 95% were seen once.

The chain links TRBV27 to TRBJ2-7; D remains unclear. This clonotype originated in a woman aged 45 to 65 with acute or convalescent COVID-19. The sample comprised peripheral blood. The CDR3 bases are TGTGCCAGCAGTTCGTCCTCCTACGAGCAGTACTTC. This encodes CASSSSSYEQYF.